This TCR beta chain was observed in a study of blood T cell repertoires in COVID-19. CDR1 is SQVTM and CDR2 is ANQGSEA in the germline V gene. The CDR3 totals 12 residues. With 7 bases removed from V and 5 bases from J, the gap between germline ends came to 15 bases. Clones were read by immunoSEQ multiplex PCR, and TCRdb kept only the in-frame ones, dropping some. The table records about 220,000 clones, 82% of them present only once. V is TRBV29-1 and J is TRBJ2-7; possible D gene TRBD1, 6 bases. The specimen sequenced was peripheral blood. The origin of this receptor is a woman in her 70s with COVID-19, enrolled during active disease. The CDR3 sequence is CSGGTGSNEQYF. CDR3 in DNA: TGCAGCGGCGGAACAGGGAGCAACGAGCAGTACTTC.